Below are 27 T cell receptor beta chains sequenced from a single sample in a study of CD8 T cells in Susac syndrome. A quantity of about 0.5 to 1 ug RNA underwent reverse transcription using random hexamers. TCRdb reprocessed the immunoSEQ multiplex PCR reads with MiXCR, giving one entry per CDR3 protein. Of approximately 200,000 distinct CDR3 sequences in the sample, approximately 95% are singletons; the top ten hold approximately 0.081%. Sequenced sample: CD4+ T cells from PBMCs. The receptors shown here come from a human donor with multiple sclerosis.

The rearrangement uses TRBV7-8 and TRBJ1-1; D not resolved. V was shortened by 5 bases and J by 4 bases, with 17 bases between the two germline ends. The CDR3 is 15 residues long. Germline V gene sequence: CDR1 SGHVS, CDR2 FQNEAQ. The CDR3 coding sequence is TGTGCCAGCAGCCAATCCCGTTTTTCCGGCACTGAAGCTTTCTTT. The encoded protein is CASSQSRFSGTEAFF.

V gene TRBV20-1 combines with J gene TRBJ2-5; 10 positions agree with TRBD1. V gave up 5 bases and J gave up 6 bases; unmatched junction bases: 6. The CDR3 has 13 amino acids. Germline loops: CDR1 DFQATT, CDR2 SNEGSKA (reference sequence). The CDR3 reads CSAWPGQGKTQYF. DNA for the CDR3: TGCAGTGCTTGGCCGGGACAGGGGAAGACCCAGTACTTC.

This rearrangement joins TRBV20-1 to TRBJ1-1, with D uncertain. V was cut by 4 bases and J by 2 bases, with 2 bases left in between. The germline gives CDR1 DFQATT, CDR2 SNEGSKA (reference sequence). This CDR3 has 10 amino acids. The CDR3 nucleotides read TGCAGTGCTACTAACACTGAAGCTTTCTTT. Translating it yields CSATNTEAFF.

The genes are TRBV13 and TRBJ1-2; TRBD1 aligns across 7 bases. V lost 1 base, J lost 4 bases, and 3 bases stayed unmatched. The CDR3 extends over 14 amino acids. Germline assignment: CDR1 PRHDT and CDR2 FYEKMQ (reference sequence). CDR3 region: CASSLDRGPYGYTF. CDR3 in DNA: TGTGCCAGCAGCTTAGACAGGGGTCCCTATGGCTACACCTTC.

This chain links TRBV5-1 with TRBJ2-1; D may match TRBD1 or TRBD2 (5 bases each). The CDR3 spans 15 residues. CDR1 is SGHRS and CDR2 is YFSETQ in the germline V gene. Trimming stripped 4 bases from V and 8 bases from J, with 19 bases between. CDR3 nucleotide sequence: TGCGCCAGCAGCCTGGGGGATCGAATCGGCGATGAGCAGTTCTTC. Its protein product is CASSLGDRIGDEQFF.

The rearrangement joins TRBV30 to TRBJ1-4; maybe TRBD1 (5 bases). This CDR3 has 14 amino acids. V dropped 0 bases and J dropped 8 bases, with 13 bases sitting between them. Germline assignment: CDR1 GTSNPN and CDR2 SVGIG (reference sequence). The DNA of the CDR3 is TGTGCCTGGAGTGTACTAAGGGACGGCGAAAAACTGTTTTTT. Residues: CAWSVLRDGEKLFF.

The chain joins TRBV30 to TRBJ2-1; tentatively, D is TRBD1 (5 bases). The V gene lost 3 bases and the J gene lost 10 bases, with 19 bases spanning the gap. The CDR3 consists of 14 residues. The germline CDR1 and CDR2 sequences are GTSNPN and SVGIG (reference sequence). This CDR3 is CAWSLGKGMGEQFF. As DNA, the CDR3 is TGTGCCTGGAGCCTAGGAAAGGGGATGGGGGAGCAGTTCTTC.

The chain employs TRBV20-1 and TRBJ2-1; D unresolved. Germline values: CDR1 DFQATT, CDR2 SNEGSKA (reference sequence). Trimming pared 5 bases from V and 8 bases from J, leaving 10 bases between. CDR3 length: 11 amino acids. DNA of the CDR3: TGCAGTGCTCCCGTGGGCGATGAGCAGTTCTTC. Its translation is CSAPVGDEQFF.

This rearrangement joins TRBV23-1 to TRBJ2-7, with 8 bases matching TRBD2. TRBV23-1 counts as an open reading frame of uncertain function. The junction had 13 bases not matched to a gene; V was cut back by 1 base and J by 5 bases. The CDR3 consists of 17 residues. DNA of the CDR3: TGCGCCAGCAGTCAATGTGACGGGGGGGCCGAATGGAACGAGCAGTACGTC. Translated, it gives CASSQCDGGAEWNEQYV.

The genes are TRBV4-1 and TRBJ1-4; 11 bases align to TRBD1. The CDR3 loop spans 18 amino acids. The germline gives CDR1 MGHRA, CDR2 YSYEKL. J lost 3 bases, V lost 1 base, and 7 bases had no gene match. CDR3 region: CASSQAVPGQGANEKLFF. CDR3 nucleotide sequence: TGCGCCAGCAGCCAAGCAGTCCCGGGACAGGGGGCTAATGAAAAACTGTTTTTT.

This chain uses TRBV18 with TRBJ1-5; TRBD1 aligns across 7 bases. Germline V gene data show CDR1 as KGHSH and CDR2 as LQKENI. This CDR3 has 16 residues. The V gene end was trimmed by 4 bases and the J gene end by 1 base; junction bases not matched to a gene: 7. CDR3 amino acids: CASSLGTAGSNQPQHF. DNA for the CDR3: TGTGCCAGCTCACTCGGGACAGCAGGAAGCAATCAGCCCCAGCATTTT.

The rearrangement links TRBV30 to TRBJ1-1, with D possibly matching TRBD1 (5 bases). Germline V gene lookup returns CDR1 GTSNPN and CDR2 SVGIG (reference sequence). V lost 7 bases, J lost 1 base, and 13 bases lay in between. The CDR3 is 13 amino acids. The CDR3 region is CALGRGGNTEAFF. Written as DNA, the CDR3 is TGTGCCTTGGGGCGGGGAGGGAACACTGAAGCTTTCTTT.

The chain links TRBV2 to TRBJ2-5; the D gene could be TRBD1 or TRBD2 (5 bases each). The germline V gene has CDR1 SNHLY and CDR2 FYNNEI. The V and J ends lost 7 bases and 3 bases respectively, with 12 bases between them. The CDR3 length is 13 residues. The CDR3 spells CASTGRGEETQYF. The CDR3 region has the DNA TGTGCCAGCACCGGGCGAGGGGAAGAGACCCAGTACTTC.

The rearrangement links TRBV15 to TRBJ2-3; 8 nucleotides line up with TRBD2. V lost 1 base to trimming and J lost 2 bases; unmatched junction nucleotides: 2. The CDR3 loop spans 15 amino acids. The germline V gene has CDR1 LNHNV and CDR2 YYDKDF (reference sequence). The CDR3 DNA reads TGTGCCACCAGCAGAGGCGGGGGGCCCACAGATACGCAGTATTTT. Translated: CATSRGGGPTDTQYF.

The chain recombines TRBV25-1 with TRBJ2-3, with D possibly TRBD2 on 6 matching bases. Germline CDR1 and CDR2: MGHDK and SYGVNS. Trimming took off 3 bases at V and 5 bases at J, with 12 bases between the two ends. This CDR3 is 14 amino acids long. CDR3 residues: CASSEREAIDTQYF. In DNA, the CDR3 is TGTGCCAGCAGTGAGAGGGAGGCAATAGATACGCAGTATTTT.

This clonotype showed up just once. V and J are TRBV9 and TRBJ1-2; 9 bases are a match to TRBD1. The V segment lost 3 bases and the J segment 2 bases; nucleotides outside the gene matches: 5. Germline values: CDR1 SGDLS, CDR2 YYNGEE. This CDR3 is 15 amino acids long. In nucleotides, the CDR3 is TGTGCCAGCAGCGGAGTACAGGGGGCAAACTATGGCTACACCTTC. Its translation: CASSGVQGANYGYTF. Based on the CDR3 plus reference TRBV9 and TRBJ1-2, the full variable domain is DSGVTQTPKHLITATGQRVTLRCSPRSGDLSVYWYQQSLDQGLQFLIQYYNGEERAKGNILERFSAQQFPDLHSELNLSSLELGDSALYFCASSGVQGANYGYTFGSGTRLTVV.

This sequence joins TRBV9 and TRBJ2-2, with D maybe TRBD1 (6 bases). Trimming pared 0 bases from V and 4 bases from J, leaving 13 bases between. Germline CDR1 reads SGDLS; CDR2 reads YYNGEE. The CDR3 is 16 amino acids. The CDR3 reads CASSVASGAFTGELFF. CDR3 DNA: TGTGCCAGCAGCGTAGCGTCAGGGGCTTTCACCGGGGAGCTGTTTTTT.

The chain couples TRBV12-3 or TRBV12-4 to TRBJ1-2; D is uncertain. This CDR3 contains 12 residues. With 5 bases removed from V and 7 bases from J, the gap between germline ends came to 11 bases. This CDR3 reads CASSLSSIGYTF. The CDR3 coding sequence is TGTGCCAGCAGTCTTAGTTCAATTGGCTACACCTTC.

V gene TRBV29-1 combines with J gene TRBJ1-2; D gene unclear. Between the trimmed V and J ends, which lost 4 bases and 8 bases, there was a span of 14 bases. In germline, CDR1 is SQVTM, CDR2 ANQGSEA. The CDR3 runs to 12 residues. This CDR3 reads CSVASGLSGYTF. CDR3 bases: TGCAGCGTTGCATCGGGGTTGAGCGGCTACACCTTC.

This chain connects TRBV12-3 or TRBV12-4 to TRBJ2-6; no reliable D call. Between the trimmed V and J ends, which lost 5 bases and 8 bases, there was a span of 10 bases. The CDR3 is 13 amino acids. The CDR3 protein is CASSASGSNVLTF. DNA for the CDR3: TGTGCCAGCAGTGCCTCCGGGTCCAACGTCCTGACTTTC.

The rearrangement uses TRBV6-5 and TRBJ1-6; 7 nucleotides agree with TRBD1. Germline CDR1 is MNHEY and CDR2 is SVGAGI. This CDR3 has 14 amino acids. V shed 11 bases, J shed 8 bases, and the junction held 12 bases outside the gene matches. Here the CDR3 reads CAVRGTLDDSPLHF. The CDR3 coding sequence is TGTGCCGTCAGGGGGACATTGGACGATTCACCCCTCCACTTT.

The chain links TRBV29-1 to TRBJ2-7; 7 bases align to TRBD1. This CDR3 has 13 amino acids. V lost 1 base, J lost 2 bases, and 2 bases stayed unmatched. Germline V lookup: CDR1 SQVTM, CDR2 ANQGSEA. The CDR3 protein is CSVEAGGPYEQYF. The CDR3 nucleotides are TGCAGCGTTGAAGCAGGGGGTCCCTACGAGCAGTACTTC.

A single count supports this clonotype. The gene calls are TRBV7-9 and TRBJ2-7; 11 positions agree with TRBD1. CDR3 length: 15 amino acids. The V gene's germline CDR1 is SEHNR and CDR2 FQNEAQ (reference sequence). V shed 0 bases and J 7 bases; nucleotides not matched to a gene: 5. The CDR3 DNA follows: TGTGCCAGCAGCTTAGCAACCGGGACAGGGGGAGAGCAGTACTTC. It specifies CASSLATGTGGEQYF.

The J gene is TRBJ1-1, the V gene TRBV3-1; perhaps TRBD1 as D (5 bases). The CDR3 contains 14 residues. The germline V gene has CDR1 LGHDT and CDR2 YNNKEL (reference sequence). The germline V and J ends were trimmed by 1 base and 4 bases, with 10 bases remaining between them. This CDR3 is CASSQAGGVTEAFF. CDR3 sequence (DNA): TGTGCCAGCAGCCAAGCCGGGGGGGTCACTGAAGCTTTCTTT.

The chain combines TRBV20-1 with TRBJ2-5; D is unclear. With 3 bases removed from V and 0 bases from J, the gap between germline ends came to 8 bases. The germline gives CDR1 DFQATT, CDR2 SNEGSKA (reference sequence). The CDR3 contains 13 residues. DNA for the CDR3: TGCAGTGCTAGCGAGACGGACCAAGAGACCCAGTACTTC. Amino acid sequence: CSASETDQETQYF.

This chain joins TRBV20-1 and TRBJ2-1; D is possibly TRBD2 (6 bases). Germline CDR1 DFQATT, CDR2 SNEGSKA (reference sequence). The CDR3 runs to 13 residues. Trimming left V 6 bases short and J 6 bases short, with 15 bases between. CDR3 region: CSARGYAGNEQFF. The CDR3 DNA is TGCAGTGCCCGGGGGTACGCGGGCAATGAGCAGTTCTTC.

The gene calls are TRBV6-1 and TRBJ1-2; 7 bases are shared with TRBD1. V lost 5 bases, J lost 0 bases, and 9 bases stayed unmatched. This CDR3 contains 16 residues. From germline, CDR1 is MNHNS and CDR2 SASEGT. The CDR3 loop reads CASSTIRDRANYGYTF. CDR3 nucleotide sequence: TGTGCCAGCAGTACGATCCGGGACAGAGCTAACTATGGCTACACCTTC.